The source of this T cell receptor beta chain is a study of T cell responses to AZD1222 COVID-19 vaccine (dated by TCRdb to about 2021). Regarding the complete study: A total of about 250 trial participants underwent TCR sequencing, of whom about 200 had received two doses of AZD1222 and roughly 26 had received two doses of the MenACWY control vaccine. Trial participants were enrolled into age subgroups of 18-55, 56-69 and 70-plus years, which contained approximately 150, 30 and 60 TCR-sequenced participants, respectively. Broader findings and caveats from the paper: Nearly half of unique spike-specific TCRs reportedly recognized epitopes outside regions mutated in the B.1.351 and B.1.1.7 variants. Conclusions about previously exposed vaccinees are limited because only five to seven AZD1222 recipients were SARS-CoV-2 seropositive at baseline. After two AZD1222 doses, spike-specific TCR breadth and depth were significantly higher than at day 0 and than in MenACWY recipients. The 56-69-year group was small, and its depth increase did not reach significance, likely because of low power. The vaccine-associated CD4 TCRs covered the entire spike protein, and the dominant responses fell in regions 160-218 and 743-854. Most participants were white British and females outnumbered males, and the authors suggested that clonal diversity may have been underestimated. Because no day 14 peak-response samples were available, the repertoires could be characterized only after the peak T cell response.

The CDR3 regions of human TCRbeta chains were analyzed by immunosequencing. The published analysis was carried out like this. Repertoire TCRs were checked for matches against a reference library of SARS-CoV-2-specific TCRs that had been generated using the MIRA antigen-specificity platform. Breadth was defined as the fraction of unique TCRs that were SARS-CoV-2-associated, and depth was defined as the fraction of total T cells that were SARS-CoV-2-associated. Using the MIRA data, each spike-specific TCR was mapped to the spike region that the TCR reacts to and placed in a CD4 or CD8 class. Log10-transformed breadth and depth values were compared by one-way ANOVA with Sidak's multiple comparisons tests. TCRdb provides this immuneACCESS table in a form limited to in-frame rearrangements. Some clones are lacking; in checked studies, under half of them reflect an unresolved V gene, and why the rest are absent is not known. The V and J calls and clone size were taken over from that table, and D and trimming were inferred from the DNA. The sample includes around 83,000 clones, with 90% observed a single time. Roughly 5% of the sample is taken by the ten largest.

The time point label corresponds to: about 28 days (+/-7) after the second vaccine dose. AZD1222 recipients given second doses at about 4 weeks or at about 12 weeks were pooled, since spike-specific TCR depth and breadth were not found to differ between the two schedules. The vaccinee samples were drawn from two UK trials, COV001 and COV002, one of which was a single-blind randomized controlled phase 2/3 trial testing AZD1222 (ChAdOx1 nCoV-19) in healthy adults. For TCRbeta chain sequencing, PBMC samples from trial participants were taken at day 0 and at day 28 after the second dose. A note on this clone: It lacks a known antigen. Base qualities are not provided; no much larger clone lies one nucleotide away.

This material consisted of peripheral blood, taken 28 days after the second AZD1222 dose. This clonotype was obtained from an adult who received the AZD1222 COVID-19 vaccine.

In nucleotide form, the sequence is TGTGCCAGCAGCTTAAGGGGGGGGACAGGGGCCCTGAACACTGAAGCTTTCTTT. It translates to CASSLRGGTGALNTEAFF. The sequence links TRBV7-2 to TRBJ1-1, with TRBD1 identical over 10 junction bases. After removal of 2 bases from V and 0 bases from J, the junction retains 9 bases not matched to a gene. The germline V gene gives CDR1 as SGHTA and CDR2 as FQGNSA. The CDR3 runs 18 residues from the cysteine to the phenylalanine. The CDR3 DNA has 54 bases and is translated from base 1.